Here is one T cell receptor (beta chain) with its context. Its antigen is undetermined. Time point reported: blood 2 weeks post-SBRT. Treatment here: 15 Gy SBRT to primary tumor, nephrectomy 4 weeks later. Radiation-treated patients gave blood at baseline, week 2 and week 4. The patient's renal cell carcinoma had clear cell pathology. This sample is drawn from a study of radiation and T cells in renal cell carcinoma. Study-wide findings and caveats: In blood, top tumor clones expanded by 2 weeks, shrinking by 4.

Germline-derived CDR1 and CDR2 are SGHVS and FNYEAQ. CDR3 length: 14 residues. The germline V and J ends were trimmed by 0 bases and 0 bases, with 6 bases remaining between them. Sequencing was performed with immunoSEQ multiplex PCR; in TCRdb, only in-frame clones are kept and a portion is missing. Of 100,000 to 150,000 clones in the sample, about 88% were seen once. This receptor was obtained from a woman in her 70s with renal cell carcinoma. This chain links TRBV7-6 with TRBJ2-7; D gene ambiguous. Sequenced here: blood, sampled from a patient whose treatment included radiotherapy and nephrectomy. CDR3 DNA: TGTGCCAGCAGCTTAGCAGGAGACTCCTACGAGCAGTACTTC. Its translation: CASSLAGDSYEQYF.